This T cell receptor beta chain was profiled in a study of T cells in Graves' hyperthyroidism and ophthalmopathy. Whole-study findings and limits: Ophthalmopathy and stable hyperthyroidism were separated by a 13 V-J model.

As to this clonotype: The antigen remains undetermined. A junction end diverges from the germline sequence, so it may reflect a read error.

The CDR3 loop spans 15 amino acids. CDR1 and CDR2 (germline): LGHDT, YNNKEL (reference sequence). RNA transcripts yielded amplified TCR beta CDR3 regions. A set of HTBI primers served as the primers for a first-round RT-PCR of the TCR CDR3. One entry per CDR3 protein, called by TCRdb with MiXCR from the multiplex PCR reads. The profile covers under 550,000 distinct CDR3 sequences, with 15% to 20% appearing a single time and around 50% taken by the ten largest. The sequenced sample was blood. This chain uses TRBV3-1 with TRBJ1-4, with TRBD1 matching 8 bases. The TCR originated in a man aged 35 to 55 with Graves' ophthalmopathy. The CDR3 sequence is CASSQFGQGGEKLLF. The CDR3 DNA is TGTGCCAGCAGCCAATTCGGACAGGGAGGGGAAAAACTGCTTTTT.